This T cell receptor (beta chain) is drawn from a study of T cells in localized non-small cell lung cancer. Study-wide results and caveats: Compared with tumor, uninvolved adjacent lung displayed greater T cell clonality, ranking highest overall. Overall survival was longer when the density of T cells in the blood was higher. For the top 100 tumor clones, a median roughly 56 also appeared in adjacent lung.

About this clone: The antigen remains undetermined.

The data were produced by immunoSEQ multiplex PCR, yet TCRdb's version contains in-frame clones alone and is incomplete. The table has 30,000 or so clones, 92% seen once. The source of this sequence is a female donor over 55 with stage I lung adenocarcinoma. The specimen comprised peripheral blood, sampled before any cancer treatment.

In DNA form, the CDR3 reads TGTGCCACCAGCAGAGATGGTACAGGGCGCGATACGCAGTATTTT. It codes for CATSRDGTGRDTQYF. J is TRBJ2-3 and V is TRBV15; tentative D call: TRBD1 (6 bases). Germline V gene lookup returns CDR1 LNHNV and CDR2 YYDKDF (reference sequence). The CDR3 loop spans 15 amino acids. The V end lost 0 bases, the J end lost 6 bases, and 13 bases lay between the germline ends.